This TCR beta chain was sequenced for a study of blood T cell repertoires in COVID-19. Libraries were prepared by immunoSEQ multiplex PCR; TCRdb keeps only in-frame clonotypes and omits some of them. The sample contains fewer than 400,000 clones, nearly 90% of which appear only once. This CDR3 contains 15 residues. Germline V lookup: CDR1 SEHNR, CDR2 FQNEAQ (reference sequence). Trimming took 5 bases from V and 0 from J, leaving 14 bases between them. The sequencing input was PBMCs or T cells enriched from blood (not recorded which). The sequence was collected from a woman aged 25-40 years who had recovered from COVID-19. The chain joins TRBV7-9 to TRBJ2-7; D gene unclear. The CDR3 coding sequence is TGTGCCAGCAGCCCCCCCCTGGCTTCCTCCTACGAGCAGTACTTC. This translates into CASSPPLASSYEQYF.